This T cell receptor (beta chain) was retrieved from a study of T cells expressing NK-cell markers. At the level of the study: Just one sequenced donor of eight was HCMV-seronegative, while seven were seropositive.

cDNA encoding TCR beta was synthesized via 5'RACE template switching incorporating UMIs. TCRdb derives one entry per CDR3 protein from the 5' RACE reads, leaving out DNA. The table gives 250,000 to 300,000 distinct CDR3 sequences; the top ten clones make up about 0.4% of it. The CDR3 extends over 12 amino acids. Per germline, CDR1 DFQATT and CDR2 SNEGSKA (reference sequence). The chain combines TRBV20-1 with TRBJ2-7. This clonotype was obtained from a man younger than 35 in good health. Sequenced sample: blood T cells: a sorted CD56 or NKG2C T cell subset, CD4+ or CD8+ T cells, or bulk PBMC T cells (not recorded which). The CDR3: CSAPRGSYEQYF.